The next 27 T cell receptor beta chains were all read from a single sample in a study of cytomegalovirus exposure and HLA in healthy donors. Amplification used 60 Vbeta primers and 13 Jbeta primers. Profiling relied on immunoSEQ multiplex PCR, and the TCRdb table lists in-frame clones only, not all of them. This table holds 100,000 to 150,000 clones, roughly four fifths found once. Source material: PBMCs. The receptor source for this set is a boy aged 2 to 10 in good health and CMV-seronegative.

The chain combines TRBV11-2 with TRBJ2-1, with 13 bases identical to TRBD2. This CDR3 comprises 17 residues. The ends lost 5 bases at V and 9 bases at J; junction bases unmatched: 13. CDR1 and CDR2 from the germline V gene are SGHAT and FQNNGV. CDR3 nucleotide sequence: TGTGCCAGCAGCCCCCCAGGACTAGCGGGAGTCTCCCTTGAGCAGTTCTTC. This sequence encodes CASSPPGLAGVSLEQFF.

This rearrangement joins TRBV6-5 to TRBJ2-2, with D perhaps TRBD1 (6 bases). Germline-derived CDR1 and CDR2 are MNHEY and SVGAGI. The CDR3 totals 15 residues. V was cut by 0 bases and J by 5 bases, with 10 bases left in between. CDR3 in DNA: TGTGCCAGCAGTTACTCGATAGGGGGAACCGGGGAGCTGTTTTTT. Its protein product is CASSYSIGGTGELFF.

This sequence joins TRBV27 and TRBJ1-1; D call uncertain. This CDR3 contains 15 residues. V was trimmed by 3 bases and J by 1 base, leaving 12 bases between them. Germline V gives CDR1 MNHEY, CDR2 SMNVEV (reference sequence). The CDR3 region is CASSLRPRGNTEAFF. For the CDR3, the DNA is TGTGCCAGCAGTTTGCGCCCCCGAGGGAACACTGAAGCTTTCTTT.

The V gene is TRBV27, the J gene TRBJ2-2, with D unclear. Germline V gives CDR1 MNHEY, CDR2 SMNVEV (reference sequence). This CDR3 is built from 13 residues. Trimming took off 5 bases at V and 3 bases at J, with 7 bases between the two ends. CDR3 nucleotides: TGTGCCAGCAGTGGGCTACACACCGGGGAGCTGTTTTTT. As protein: CASSGLHTGELFF.

The chain joins TRBV13 to TRBJ2-1, with 11 bases that match TRBD2. V dropped 4 bases and J dropped 8; count of bases not matched to a gene: 7. This CDR3 has 15 amino acids. In germline, CDR1 is PRHDT, CDR2 FYEKMQ (reference sequence). As DNA, the CDR3 is TGTGCCAGCAGCTCGGGACTAGCGGTAGTGGATGAGCAGTTCTTC. This translates into CASSSGLAVVDEQFF. Combining the CDR3 with reference TRBV13 and TRBJ2-1 gives the whole variable domain AAGVIQSPRHLIKEKRETATLKCYPIPRHDTVYWYQQGPGQDPQFLISFYEKMQSDKGSIPDRFSAQQFSDYHSELNMSSLELGDSALYFCASSSGLAVVDEQFFGPGTRLTVL.

This rearrangement joins TRBV7-8 to TRBJ1-3; no definite D call. The CDR3 is 14 amino acids. Looked up from germline, CDR1 is SGHVS and CDR2 is FQNEAQ. V lost 5 bases to trimming and J lost 5 bases, with 13 bases between them. CDR3 in amino acids: CASSAERTRNTIYF. In nucleotides, the CDR3 is TGTGCCAGCAGCGCAGAGCGGACCCGAAACACCATATATTTT.

The chain has TRBV7-2 and TRBJ2-7; 7 bases line up with TRBD1. V lost 1 base, J lost 5 bases, and 8 bases stayed unmatched. CDR3 size: 15 residues. Germline V CDR1 and CDR2: SGHTA, FQGNSA. CDR3 sequence reads: CASSLGVQGYHEQYV. As DNA, the CDR3 is TGTGCCAGCAGCTTAGGGGTACAGGGGTATCACGAGCAGTACGTC.

The chain uses TRBV18 and TRBJ2-1; D perhaps matches TRBD2 (7 bases). Trimming left V 0 bases short and J 4 bases short, with 16 bases between. Germline CDR1 is KGHSH and CDR2 is LQKENI. CDR3 length: 17 residues. CDR3 region: CASSPPLGRGEYNEQFF. For the CDR3, the DNA is TGTGCCAGCTCACCACCCTTGGGGAGGGGGGAATACAATGAGCAGTTCTTC.

The J gene is TRBJ2-1, the V gene TRBV10-3, with TRBD1 as a possible D gene (5 bases). CDR3 size: 12 residues. Germline V gene data show CDR1 as ENHRY and CDR2 as SYGVKD. Between the trimmed V and J ends, which lost 5 bases and 5 bases, there was a span of 7 bases. The CDR3 DNA is TGTGCCATCAGTTCCAGGGACAATGAGCAGTTCTTC. It specifies CAISSRDNEQFF.

This chain uses TRBV6-5 with TRBJ1-5; 9 bases match TRBD1. This CDR3 has 14 residues. V was pared by 7 bases and J by 5 bases, with 6 bases of the junction left unmatched. Germline CDR1 is MNHEY and CDR2 is SVGAGI. The CDR3 sequence: CASNEQGAYQPQHF. CDR3 DNA: TGTGCCAGCAACGAACAGGGGGCATATCAGCCCCAGCATTTT.

Written as DNA, the CDR3 is TGCGCCAGCAGCTTGGTTTCAGGGGGCCCCTACGAGCAGTACTTC. Translated: CASSLVSGGPYEQYF. The chain carries TRBV5-1 and TRBJ2-7; TRBD1 matches 8 bases. The trim removed 0 bases at V and 2 bases at J, leaving 4 bases unmatched. CDR3 length: 15 amino acids. Germline loops: CDR1 SGHRS, CDR2 YFSETQ. Variable domain in full (rest from reference TRBV5-1 and TRBJ2-7): KAGVTQTPRYLIKTRGQQVTLSCSPISGHRSVSWYQQTPGQGLQFLFEYFSETQRNKGNFPGRFSGRQFSNSRSEMNVSTLELGDSALYLCASSLVSGGPYEQYFGPGTRLTVT.

This clone appeared a single time. This chain uses TRBV6-5 with TRBJ1-2; 7 bases match TRBD1. V gave up 6 bases and J gave up 8 bases; unmatched junction bases: 6. This CDR3 region has 12 residues. CDR1 and CDR2 (germline): MNHEY, SVGAGI. Written as DNA, the CDR3 is TGTGCCAGCAGGGTGACAGGGAGCGGCTACACCTTC. It translates to CASRVTGSGYTF.

The chain joins TRBV25-1 to TRBJ1-2, with D possibly matching TRBD1 (6 bases). The V gene lost 4 bases and the J gene lost 10 bases, with 13 bases spanning the gap. The length of the CDR3 is 12 residues. The V gene's germline CDR1 is MGHDK and CDR2 SYGVNS. Here the CDR3 reads CASSGGGEIYTF. In DNA form, the CDR3 reads TGTGCCAGCAGTGGAGGGGGGGAAATCTACACCTTC.

The V and J genes are TRBV6-4 and TRBJ2-3; 8 nucleotides agree with TRBD2. Germline V gives CDR1 MRHNA, CDR2 SNTAGT. The J segment lost 1 base and the V segment lost 3 bases, leaving 9 bases of the junction unmatched. CDR3 length equals 17 residues. CDR3: CASSEGAGALGTDTQYF. The CDR3 DNA follows: TGTGCCAGCAGTGAGGGAGCGGGGGCCTTGGGCACAGATACGCAGTATTTT.

This rearrangement joins TRBV29-1 to TRBJ2-1; no firm D call. CDR3 size: 13 residues. Trimming left V 4 bases short and J 4 bases short, with 11 bases between. Germline assignment: CDR1 SQVTM and CDR2 ANQGSEA. This CDR3 is CSVGTSPYNEQFF. In DNA, the CDR3 is TGCAGCGTTGGAACGAGCCCGTACAATGAGCAGTTCTTC.

This clone was seen once. The chain is built from TRBV7-9 and TRBJ2-1; TRBD2 aligns across 14 bases. The germline V gene has CDR1 SEHNR and CDR2 FQNEAQ (reference sequence). The CDR3 is 17 residues long. With V trimmed by 6 bases and J by 4 bases, 8 bases remained unmatched. CDR3 sequence reads: CASRPGLAGGRYNEQFF. CDR3 DNA sequence: TGTGCCAGCAGACCCGGACTAGCGGGGGGCCGATACAATGAGCAGTTCTTC.

This chain connects TRBV4-2 to TRBJ2-1; 9 positions match TRBD2. V shed 1 base, J shed 0 bases, and the junction held 7 bases outside the gene matches. The germline V gene encodes CDR1 LGHNA and CDR2 YNFKEQ. There are 18 residues in the CDR3. The CDR3 here is CASSQGAERGASYNEQFF. CDR3 DNA: TGTGCCAGCAGCCAAGGAGCGGAGCGGGGGGCCTCCTACAATGAGCAGTTCTTC.

The chain joins TRBV29-1 to TRBJ1-3, with TRBD1 as a possible D gene (5 bases). This CDR3 comprises 15 residues. V lost 1 base and J 4 bases, leaving 14 bases between the germline ends. Germline V gene lookup returns CDR1 SQVTM and CDR2 ANQGSEA. CDR3 region: CSVEVPGIRGNTIYF. The CDR3 bases are TGCAGCGTTGAAGTCCCAGGGATAAGGGGAAACACCATATATTTT.

The genes are TRBV19 and TRBJ2-5; D is perhaps TRBD2 (6 bases). The CDR3 spans 16 residues. V shed 7 bases and J shed 7 bases, with 25 bases lying between them. CDR1 LNHDA and CDR2 SQIVND come from the germline V gene (reference sequence). For the CDR3, the DNA is TGTGCCAGTACCCCCTCACCGGGGGAAATTGGGGGGACCCAGTACTTC. This sequence encodes CASTPSPGEIGGTQYF.

This clone was counted between two and nine times. The chain combines TRBV19 with TRBJ2-1; 12 bases fit TRBD2. The CDR3 is made up of 16 amino acids. Losses at the gene ends were 5 bases for V and 6 bases for J; bases not matched to a gene: 8. Germline V gene data show CDR1 as LNHDA and CDR2 as SQIVND (reference sequence). The CDR3 DNA follows: TGTGCCAGTAGTGAACTAGCGGGAGGCCGGGGCAATGAGCAGTTCTTC. It is translated as CASSELAGGRGNEQFF.

The genes are TRBV9 and TRBJ2-3, with TRBD2 identical over 9 bases. CDR1 and CDR2 (germline): SGDLS, YYNGEE. This CDR3 has 15 amino acids. Germline trimming cut 0 bases from V and 6 bases from J; bases unmatched to any gene: 5. Here the CDR3 reads CASSVGASGKDTQYF. Written as DNA, the CDR3 is TGTGCCAGCAGCGTAGGAGCTAGCGGGAAGGATACGCAGTATTTT.

This clone occurred a few times. The chain employs TRBV5-5 and TRBJ1-1; TRBD1 aligns across 8 bases. Germline V lookup: CDR1 SGHKS, CDR2 YYEKEE (reference sequence). V lost 4 bases to trimming and J lost 3 bases; unmatched junction nucleotides: 11. The CDR3 consists of 16 residues. CDR3 residues: CASSPLQTGVDTEAFF. CDR3 in DNA: TGTGCCAGCAGCCCCCTGCAGACAGGGGTCGACACTGAAGCTTTCTTT. The full variable domain, rest sourced from reference TRBV5-5 and TRBJ1-1, is DAGVTQSPTHLIKTRGQQVTLRCSPISGHKSVSWYQQVLGQGPQFIFQYYEKEERGRGNFPDRFSARQFPNYSSELNVNALLLGDSALYLCASSPLQTGVDTEAFFGQGTRLTVV.

The chain couples TRBV5-1 to TRBJ1-2, with 10 bases that match TRBD1. Trimming at V came to 0 bases and at J to 4 bases, leaving 0 bases not matched to a gene. Germline CDR1 and CDR2: SGHRS and YFSETQ. CDR3 length: 14 residues. DNA for the CDR3: TGCGCCAGCAGCTTGGGGGACAGGGGCTATGGCTACACCTTC. Amino acids: CASSLGDRGYGYTF.

This clone was seen more than once but under ten times. The V gene is TRBV4-2, the J gene TRBJ1-2; D is ambiguous. The CDR3 has 13 residues. V lost 0 bases and J 4 bases, leaving 6 bases between the germline ends. Germline CDR1 and CDR2: LGHNA and YNFKEQ. CDR3 DNA: TGTGCCAGCAGCCAAGAAAGCTTCTATGGCTACACCTTC. Translation: CASSQESFYGYTF.

The chain recombines TRBV27 with TRBJ1-1; TRBD1 might be the D (5 bases). V was clipped by 9 bases and J by 2 bases, with 13 bases between them. This CDR3 is built from 13 residues. CDR1 is MNHEY and CDR2 is SMNVEV in the germline V gene (reference sequence). CDR3 DNA sequence: TGTGCCAGTAAAGGGGCACTAAACACTGAAGCTTTCTTT. Amino acids: CASKGALNTEAFF.

The V gene is TRBV6-5, the J gene TRBJ1-1; 11 bases are a match to TRBD1. J lost 10 bases, V lost 5 bases, and 3 bases had no gene match. CDR1 and CDR2 (germline): MNHEY, SVGAGI. The CDR3 has 12 amino acids. Here the CDR3 reads CASSRTGGSAFF. Written as DNA, the CDR3 is TGTGCCAGCAGTCGGACAGGGGGCTCAGCTTTCTTT.

The rearrangement links TRBV4-1 to TRBJ1-5; D might be TRBD1 (6 bases). Trimming removed 0 bases from V and 7 bases from J, with 13 bases in between. Germline V CDR1 and CDR2: MGHRA, YSYEKL. This CDR3 contains 15 residues. The CDR3, as DNA: TGCGCCAGCAGCCAAGACAGGGGCCCCGGGCAGCCCCAGCATTTT. Translated: CASSQDRGPGQPQHF.